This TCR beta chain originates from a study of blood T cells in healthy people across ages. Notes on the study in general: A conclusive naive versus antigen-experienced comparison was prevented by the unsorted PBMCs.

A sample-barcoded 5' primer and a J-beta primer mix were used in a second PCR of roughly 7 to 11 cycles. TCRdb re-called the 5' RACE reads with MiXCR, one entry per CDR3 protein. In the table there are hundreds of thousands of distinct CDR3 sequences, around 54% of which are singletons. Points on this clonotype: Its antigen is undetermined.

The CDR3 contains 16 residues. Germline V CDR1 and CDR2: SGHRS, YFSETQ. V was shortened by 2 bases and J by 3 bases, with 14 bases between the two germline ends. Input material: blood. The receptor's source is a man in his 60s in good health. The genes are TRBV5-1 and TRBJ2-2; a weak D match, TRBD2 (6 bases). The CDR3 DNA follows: TGCGCCAGCAGCTTTGACTCGGGACTCGACACCGGGGAGCTGTTTTTT. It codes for CASSFDSGLDTGELFF. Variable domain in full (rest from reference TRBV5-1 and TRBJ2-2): KAGVTQTPRYLIKTRGQQVTLSCSPISGHRSVSWYQQTPGQGLQFLFEYFSETQRNKGNFPGRFSGRQFSNSRSEMNVSTLELGDSALYLCASSFDSGLDTGELFFGEGSRLTVL.